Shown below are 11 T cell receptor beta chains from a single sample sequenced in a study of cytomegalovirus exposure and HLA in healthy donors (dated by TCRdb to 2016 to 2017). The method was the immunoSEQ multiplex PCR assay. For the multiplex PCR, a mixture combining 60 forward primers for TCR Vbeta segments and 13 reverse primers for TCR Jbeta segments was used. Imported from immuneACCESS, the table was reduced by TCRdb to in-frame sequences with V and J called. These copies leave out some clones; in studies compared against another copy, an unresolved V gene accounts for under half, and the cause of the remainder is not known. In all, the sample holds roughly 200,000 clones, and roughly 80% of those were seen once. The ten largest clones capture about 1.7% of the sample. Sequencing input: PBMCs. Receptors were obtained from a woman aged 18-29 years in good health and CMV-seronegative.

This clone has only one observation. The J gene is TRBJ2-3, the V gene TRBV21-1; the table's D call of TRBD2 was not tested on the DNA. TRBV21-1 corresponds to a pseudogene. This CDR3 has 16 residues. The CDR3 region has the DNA TGTGCCAGCAGCTCAGGGACTAGCGGTAGCACAGATACGCAGTATTTT. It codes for CASSSGTSGSTDTQYF.

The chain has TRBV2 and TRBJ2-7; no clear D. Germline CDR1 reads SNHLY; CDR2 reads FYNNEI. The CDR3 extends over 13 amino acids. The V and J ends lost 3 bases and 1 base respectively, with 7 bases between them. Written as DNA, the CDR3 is TGTGCCAGCAGTGAGAGGCAATCCTACGAGCAGTACGTC. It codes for CASSERQSYEQYV.

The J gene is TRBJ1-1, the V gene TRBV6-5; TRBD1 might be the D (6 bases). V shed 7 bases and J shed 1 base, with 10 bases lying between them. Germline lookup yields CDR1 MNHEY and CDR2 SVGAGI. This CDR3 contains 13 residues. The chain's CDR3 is CASTETGNTEAFF. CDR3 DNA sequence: TGTGCCAGCACCGAGACAGGGAACACTGAAGCTTTCTTT.

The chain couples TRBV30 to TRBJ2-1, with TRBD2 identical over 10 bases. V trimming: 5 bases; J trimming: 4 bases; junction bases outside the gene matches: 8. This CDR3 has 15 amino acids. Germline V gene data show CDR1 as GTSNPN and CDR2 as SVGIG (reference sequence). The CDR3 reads CAWDQLAGSYNEQFF. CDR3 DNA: TGTGCCTGGGATCAACTAGCGGGATCGTACAATGAGCAGTTCTTC.

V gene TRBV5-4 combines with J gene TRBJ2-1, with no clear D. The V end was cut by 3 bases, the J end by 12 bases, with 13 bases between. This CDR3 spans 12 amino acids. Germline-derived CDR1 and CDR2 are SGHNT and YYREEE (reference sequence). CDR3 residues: CASSSDSLRQFF. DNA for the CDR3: TGTGCCAGCAGCTCTGATAGCCTTCGGCAGTTCTTC.

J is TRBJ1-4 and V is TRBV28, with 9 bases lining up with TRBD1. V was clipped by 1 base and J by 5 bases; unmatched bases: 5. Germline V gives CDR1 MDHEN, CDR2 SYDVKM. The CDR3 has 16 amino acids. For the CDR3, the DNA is TGTGCCAGCAGTTTATCTTGGACAGGGGCAAATGAAAAACTGTTTTTT. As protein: CASSLSWTGANEKLFF.

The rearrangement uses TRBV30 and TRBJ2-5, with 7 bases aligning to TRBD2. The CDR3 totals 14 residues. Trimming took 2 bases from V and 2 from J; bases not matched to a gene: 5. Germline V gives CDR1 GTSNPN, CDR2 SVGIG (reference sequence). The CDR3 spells CAWSRGGSQETQYF. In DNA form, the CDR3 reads TGTGCCTGGAGTCGCGGGGGTTCTCAAGAGACCCAGTACTTC.

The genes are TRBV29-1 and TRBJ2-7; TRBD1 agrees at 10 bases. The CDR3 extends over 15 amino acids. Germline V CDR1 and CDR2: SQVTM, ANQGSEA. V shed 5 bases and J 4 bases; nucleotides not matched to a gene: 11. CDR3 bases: TGCAGCGTTTTCGTTTGGGGGACAGGGGATTACGAGCAGTACTTC. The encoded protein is CSVFVWGTGDYEQYF.

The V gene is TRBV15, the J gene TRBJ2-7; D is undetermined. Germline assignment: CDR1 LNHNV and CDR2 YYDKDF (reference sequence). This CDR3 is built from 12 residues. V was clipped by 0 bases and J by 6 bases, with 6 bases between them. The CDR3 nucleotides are TGTGCCACCAGCAGAGATCGGTGCGAGCAGTACTTC. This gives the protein CATSRDRCEQYF. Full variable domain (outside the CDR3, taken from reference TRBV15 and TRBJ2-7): DAMVIQNPRYQVTQFGKPVTLSCSQTLNHNVMYWYQQKSSQAPKLLFHYYDKDFNNEADTPDNFQSRRPNTSFCFLDIRSPGLGDTAMYLCATSRDRCEQYFGPGTRLTVT.

The CDR3 region has the DNA TGTGCCAGCAGCTTGTTCCAGGGGGACACTGAAGCTTTCTTT. Its translation: CASSLFQGDTEAFF. The rearrangement joins TRBV5-4 to TRBJ1-1; 7 bases map to TRBD1. Germline CDR1 is SGHNT and CDR2 is YYREEE (reference sequence). This CDR3 is 14 amino acids long. The V and J ends lost 1 base and 3 bases, in that order; junction bases with no gene match: 3. The whole variable domain, filled in from reference TRBV5-4 and TRBJ1-1, reads ETGVTQSPTHLIKTRGQQVTLRCSSQSGHNTVSWYQQALGQGPQFIFQYYREEENGRGNFPPRFSGLQFPNYSSELNVNALELDDSALYLCASSLFQGDTEAFFGQGTRLTVV.

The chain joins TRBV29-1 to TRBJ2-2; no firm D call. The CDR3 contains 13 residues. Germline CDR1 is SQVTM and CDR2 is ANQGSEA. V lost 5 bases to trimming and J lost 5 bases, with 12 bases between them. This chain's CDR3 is CSVTELPTGELFF. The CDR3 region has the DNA TGCAGCGTTACTGAACTTCCTACCGGGGAGCTGTTTTTT.